This T cell receptor (beta chain) was retrieved from a study of blood T cells in healthy people across ages. V was clipped by 5 bases and J by 5 bases, with 21 bases between them. CDR3 length: 16 amino acids. Per the germline V gene, CDR1 is SGHTA and CDR2 is FQGNSA. A second roughly 6 to 11 cycle PCR used barcoded and J-beta primers. TCRdb re-derived calls from the 5' RACE reads in MiXCR, one entry per CDR3 protein. Found here are hundreds of thousands of distinct CDR3 sequences, under 30% of them singletons; the top ten hold 17%. Donor samples were obtained from healthy Caucasian individuals from Russia, aged about 6 to 90.

This TCR derives from a woman over 75 in good health. The sample was blood. This rearrangement joins TRBV7-2 to TRBJ1-1, with D perhaps matching TRBD1 (5 bases). CDR3 sequence: CASSRQPDGGGTEAFF. The DNA of the CDR3 is TGTGCCAGCAGCCGTCAACCCGACGGGGGAGGTACTGAAGCTTTCTTT.